This T cell receptor (beta chain) derives from a study of metastatic and nonmetastatic thyroid tumors. TCRdb re-called the PCR reads via MiXCR. In the table there are roughly 12,000 clones, around 29% of which are singletons. Thyroid surgery was preceded by no treatment in any patient. Germline-derived CDR1 and CDR2 are SGHNT and YENEEA. The CDR3 covers 14 residues. Trimming removed 0 bases from V and 4 bases from J, with 9 bases in between. The sequence came from a female donor with papillary thyroid cancer or a benign thyroid nodule (not recorded which). Some clones in this sample may be carry-over from other donors' samples. The V gene is TRBV11-3, the J gene TRBJ2-5; D uncertain. Sample: tumor tissue. The CDR3 DNA is TGTGCCAGCAGCTTAGAAGGGCCTCGAGAGACCCAGTACTTC. Protein sequence: CASSLEGPRETQYF. Together with reference TRBV11-3 and TRBJ2-5, the CDR3 gives the full variable domain: EAGVVQSPRYKIIEKKQPVAFWCNPISGHNTLYWYLQNLGQGPELLIRYENEEAVDDSQLPKDRFSAERLKGVDSTLKIQPAELGDSAVYLCASSLEGPRETQYFGPGTRLLVL.